The rows below give T cell receptor beta chains drawn from one sample of a study of blood T cell repertoires in COVID-19. Sequenced by immunoSEQ multiplex PCR; TCRdb stores in-frame clones only, minus some. The data contain 40,000 or so clones, about 86% of them singletons. The sample consisted of peripheral blood. All receptors derive from a man aged 35 to 55 with active COVID-19. Each CDR3 is given with its conserved first and last residue. A D gene is named only where the DNA matches it firmly. Size is stated for part of the rows, as once, few or many counts, or as a class when the clone is expanded.

d_call j_call v_call clone_size cdr3_aa cdr3_nt
- TRBJ2-1 TRBV27 - CASSLNAALSYNEQFF TGTGCCAGCAGTTTAAACGCGGCCCTCTCCTACAATGAGCAGTTCTTC
TRBD1 TRBJ1-2 TRBV30 - CASSRDRPYGYTF TGTGCCTCAAGTCGGGACAGGCCCTATGGCTACACCTTC
TRBD1 TRBJ2-7 TRBV19 - CASSRGQGLYEQYF TGTGCCAGTAGTAGGGGACAGGGCCTATACGAGCAGTACTTC
TRBD2 TRBJ2-7 TRBV7-9 - CASSLRASGPYEQYF TGTGCCAGCAGCTTACGGGCTAGCGGCCCCTACGAGCAGTACTTC
- TRBJ2-2 TRBV29-1 - CSVRRQVNTGELFF TGCAGCGTGCGTAGGCAGGTGAACACCGGGGAGCTGTTTTTT
- TRBJ2-5 TRBV18 - CASSPSPRGETQYF TGTGCCAGCTCACCAAGTCCCAGGGGAGAGACCCAGTACTTC
TRBD1 TRBJ1-1 TRBV10-3 medium-sized CAIRDRQGMNTEAFF TGTGCCATCAGGGATCGACAGGGGATGAACACTGAAGCTTTCTTT
- TRBJ1-2 TRBV4-1 - CASSREWVPGTNGYTF TGCGCCAGCAGCCGGGAGTGGGTCCCAGGTACAAATGGCTACACCTTC
- TRBJ2-2 TRBV19 - CASSIGGRELFF TGTGCCAGTAGTATAGGGGGCCGGGAGCTGTTTTTT
TRBD1 TRBJ2-7 TRBV6-6 - CASSSAGQAYEQYF TGTGCCAGCAGTTCGGCCGGACAGGCCTACGAGCAGTACTTC
- TRBJ2-5 TRBV7-3 - CASSLSNSGKEETQYF TGTGCCAGCAGCTTATCTAATAGCGGTAAAGAAGAGACCCAGTACTTC
TRBD2 TRBJ2-4 TRBV30 - CAWSRVAGGFGNIQYF TGTGCCTGGAGTCGCGTAGCGGGAGGATTCGGAAACATTCAGTACTTC
TRBD2 TRBJ2-3 TRBV6-4 - CASSDEAGGTDTQYF TGTGCCAGCAGTGACGAAGCGGGAGGAACAGATACGCAGTATTTT
TRBD2 TRBJ2-3 TRBV7-9 - CASSSLAGPGYTQYF TGTGCCAGCAGCTCACTAGCGGGGCCCGGATATACGCAGTATTTT
- TRBJ1-5 TRBV28 - CASSSPGRGNQPQHF TGTGCCAGCAGTTCCCCGGGACGGGGGAATCAGCCCCAGCATTTT
- TRBJ2-1 TRBV24-1 - CATSDQRTSNNEQFF TGTGCCACCAGTGACCAGCGAACTAGTAACAATGAGCAGTTCTTC
- TRBJ1-1 TRBV29-1 - CSVEALGEGMNTEAFF TGCAGCGTTGAAGCCCTGGGGGAGGGGATGAACACTGAAGCTTTCTTT
- TRBJ2-2 TRBV7-9 few CASSQKSVGELFF TGTGCCAGCAGCCAAAAATCAGTGGGGGAGCTGTTTTTT